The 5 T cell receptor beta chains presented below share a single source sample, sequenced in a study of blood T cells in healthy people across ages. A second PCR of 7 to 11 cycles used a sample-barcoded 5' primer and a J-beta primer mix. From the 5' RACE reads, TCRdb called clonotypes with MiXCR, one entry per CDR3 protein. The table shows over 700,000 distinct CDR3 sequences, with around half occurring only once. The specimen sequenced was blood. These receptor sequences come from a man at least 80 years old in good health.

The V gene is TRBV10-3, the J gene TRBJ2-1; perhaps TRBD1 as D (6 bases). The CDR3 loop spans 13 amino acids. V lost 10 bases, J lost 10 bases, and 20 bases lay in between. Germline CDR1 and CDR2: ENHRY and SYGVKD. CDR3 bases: TGTGCCAGCCGACGTTCAGAAGGGGGAGAGCAGTTCTTC. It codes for CASRRSEGGEQFF.

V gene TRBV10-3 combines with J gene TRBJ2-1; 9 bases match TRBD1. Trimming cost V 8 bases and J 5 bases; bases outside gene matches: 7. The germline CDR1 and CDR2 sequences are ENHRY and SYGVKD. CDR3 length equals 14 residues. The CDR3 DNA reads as TGTGCCATCTCCTGGACAGGGGAAGACAATGAGCAGTTCTTC. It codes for CAISWTGEDNEQFF.

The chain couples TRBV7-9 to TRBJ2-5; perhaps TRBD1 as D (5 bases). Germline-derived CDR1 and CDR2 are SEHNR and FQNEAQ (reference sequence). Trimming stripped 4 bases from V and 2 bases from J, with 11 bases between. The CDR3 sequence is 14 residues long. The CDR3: CASSSDRFQETQYF. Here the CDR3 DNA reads TGTGCCAGCAGCTCCGACAGATTTCAAGAGACCCAGTACTTC. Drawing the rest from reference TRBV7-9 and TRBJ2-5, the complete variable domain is DTGVSQNPRHKITKRGQNVTFRCDPISEHNRLYWYRQTLGQGPEFLTYFQNEAQLEKSRLLSDRFSAERPKGSFSTLEIQRTEQGDSAMYLCASSSDRFQETQYFGPGTRLLVL.

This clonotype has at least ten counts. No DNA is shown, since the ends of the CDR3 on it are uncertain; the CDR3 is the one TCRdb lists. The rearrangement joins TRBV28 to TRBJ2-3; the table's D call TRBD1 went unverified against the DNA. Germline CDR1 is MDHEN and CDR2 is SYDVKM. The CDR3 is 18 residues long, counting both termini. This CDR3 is CASSFGLGTGAYHRYAYF.

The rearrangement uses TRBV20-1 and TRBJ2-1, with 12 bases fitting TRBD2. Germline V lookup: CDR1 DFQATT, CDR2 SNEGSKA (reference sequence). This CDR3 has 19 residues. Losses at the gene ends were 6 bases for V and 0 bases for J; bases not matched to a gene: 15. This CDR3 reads CSAPVPPGLAGFSYNEQFF. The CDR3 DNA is TGCAGTGCCCCCGTCCCCCCCGGACTAGCGGGGTTCTCCTACAATGAGCAGTTCTTC.